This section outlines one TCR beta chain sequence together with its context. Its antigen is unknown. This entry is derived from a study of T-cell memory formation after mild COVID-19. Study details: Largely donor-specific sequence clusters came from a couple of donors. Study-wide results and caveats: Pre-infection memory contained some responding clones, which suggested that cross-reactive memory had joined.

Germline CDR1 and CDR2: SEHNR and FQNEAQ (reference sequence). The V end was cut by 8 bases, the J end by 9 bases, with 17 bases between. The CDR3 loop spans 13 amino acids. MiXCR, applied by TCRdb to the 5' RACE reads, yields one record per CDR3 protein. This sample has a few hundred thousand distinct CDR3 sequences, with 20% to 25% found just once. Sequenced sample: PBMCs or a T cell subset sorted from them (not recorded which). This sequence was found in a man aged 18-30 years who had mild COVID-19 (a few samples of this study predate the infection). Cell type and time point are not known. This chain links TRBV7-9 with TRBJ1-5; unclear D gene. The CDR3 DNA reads TGTGCCAGCTCGAGCGGCAGCCTAGCGCCCCAGCATTTT. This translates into CASSSGSLAPQHF.